This TCR beta chain was sequenced for a study of shared clonotypes between healthy human individuals. As for the study in general: Each donor's CD4 naive and CD4 memory cells filled three plates apiece, CD8 naive two, and CD8 memory one. Study results and limitations: Generation probabilities were higher for clonotypes shared across all four sorted-subset donors than for unshared ones. Sample collection involved blood only; tissue repertoires are likely different.

CDR1 is MGHRA, CDR2 YSYEKL, per germline. This CDR3 spans 16 amino acids. V was clipped by 0 bases and J by 4 bases, with 15 bases between them. In the naive CD8 group, cells lacked CD45RO and were positively selected for CCR7, so terminally differentiated effector memory CD45RA+ cells were left out. Among the donors, all were Caucasian adults who lived in Nashville, Tennessee. In its sample, this clone was seen once. Its antigen is still unknown. Libraries were prepared by immunoSEQ multiplex PCR; TCRdb keeps only in-frame clonotypes and omits some of them. The data show approximately 2,200,000 clones, with more than 85% seen just once and more than 1.5% held by the top ten.

This TCR derives from a man in his late teens or twenties in good health. Some clones in this sample may be carry-over from other donors' samples. The chain carries TRBV4-1 and TRBJ2-5; D is unclear. Sequenced input: naive CD8+ T cells from PBMCs. The CDR3 DNA is TGCGCCAGCAGCCAAGAAGGGCCTGACCCCAGAGAGACCCAGTACTTC. Translation gives CASSQEGPDPRETQYF.